This TCR beta chain was captured in a study of brain metastases from non-small cell lung cancer. Clones were read by immunoSEQ multiplex PCR, and TCRdb kept only the in-frame ones, dropping some. Altogether over a thousand clones are present, roughly 77% being singletons, with the ten largest covering approximately 9.1%. The sequence was obtained from a donor at least 40 years old with non-small cell lung cancer. The sequencing input was tumor-adjacent normal tissue.

CDR3 protein: CASSPSGDLGAFF. CDR3 in DNA: TGTGCCAGCAGTCCCTCAGGGGATCTGGGAGCTTTCTTT. The chain is built from TRBV28 and TRBJ1-1; D is possibly TRBD1 (6 bases). Germline V gives CDR1 MDHEN, CDR2 SYDVKM. Trimming pared 5 bases from V and 10 bases from J, leaving 17 bases between. This CDR3 has 13 residues.